Below, 17 T cell receptor beta chains from the same sample are listed, as sequenced in a study of siplizumab effects on memory and regulatory T cells. Generated by immunoSEQ multiplex PCR, the TCRdb table keeps only in-frame clones and is missing some. Here the sample spans 100,000 or so clones, about 94% being singletons. What was sequenced was non-Treg CD4+ T cells sorted from blood. All receptors come from a human donor in good health.

This chain uses TRBV2 with TRBJ2-5; D is ambiguous. V was trimmed by 6 bases and J by 4 bases, leaving 6 bases between them. Germline assignment: CDR1 SNHLY and CDR2 FYNNEI. This CDR3 comprises 11 residues. The CDR3 DNA reads as TGTGCCAGCAGACTAACAGAGACCCAGTACTTC. Translating gives CASRLTETQYF.

The chain employs TRBV14 and TRBJ1-2; 8 bases fit TRBD1. This CDR3 has 13 amino acids. In germline, CDR1 is SGHDN, CDR2 FVKESK. The junction had 2 bases not matched to a gene; V was cut back by 3 bases and J by 5 bases. CDR3 residues: CASSQDRVYGYTF. The CDR3 DNA sequence: TGTGCCAGCAGCCAGGACAGGGTGTATGGCTACACCTTC.

Only one count was recorded for this clone. The J gene is TRBJ1-1, the V gene TRBV5-1; no reliable D call. The CDR3 is made up of 15 amino acids. V was clipped by 5 bases and J by 0 bases, with 14 bases between them. Per germline, CDR1 SGHRS and CDR2 YFSETQ. The CDR3 DNA is TGCGCCAGCAGGTCTGAGTTACAGATGAACACTGAAGCTTTCTTT. Encoded protein: CASRSELQMNTEAFF.

The V and J genes are TRBV10-3 and TRBJ1-1, with D possibly being TRBD1 (5 bases). Between the trimmed V and J ends, which lost 7 bases and 1 base, there was a span of 16 bases. This CDR3 is 15 amino acids long. Germline values: CDR1 ENHRY, CDR2 SYGVKD. DNA for the CDR3: TGTGCCATCACCCCATCGATGGGGGGGAACACTGAAGCTTTCTTT. Amino acid sequence: CAITPSMGGNTEAFF.

The rearrangement joins TRBV7-6 to TRBJ2-7; D may be TRBD2 (6 bases). V lost 5 bases, J lost 2 bases, and 13 bases lay in between. The CDR3 covers 14 residues. Germline CDR1 is SGHVS and CDR2 is FNYEAQ. The CDR3 region is CASSERLGPYEQYF. CDR3 in DNA: TGTGCCAGCAGCGAACGACTAGGCCCCTACGAGCAGTACTTC.

V gene TRBV10-2 combines with J gene TRBJ1-1, with a possible D match to TRBD1 (5 bases). The V gene's germline CDR1 is WSHSY and CDR2 SAAADI. V lost 6 bases and J lost 1, with 18 bases in between. This CDR3 spans 16 amino acids. This chain's CDR3 is CASRTSEYDRNTEAFF. The CDR3 DNA sequence: TGCGCCAGCAGGACGTCCGAATACGACAGGAACACTGAAGCTTTCTTT.

This clone appeared a single time. The chain links TRBV29-1 to TRBJ1-2, with TRBD1 identical over 9 bases. CDR1 SQVTM and CDR2 ANQGSEA come from the germline V gene. CDR3 length: 13 amino acids. The V segment lost 0 bases and the J segment 12 bases; nucleotides outside the gene matches: 8. CDR3 region: CSVEEGQGALNTF. DNA for the CDR3: TGCAGCGTTGAAGAGGGACAGGGTGCTCTCAACACCTTC.

This clone was detected only a few times. This rearrangement joins TRBV10-3 to TRBJ1-5; TRBD1 might be the D (6 bases). This CDR3 is built from 15 residues. V lost 6 bases to trimming and J lost 2 bases, with 14 bases between them. CDR1 and CDR2 from the germline V gene are ENHRY and SYGVKD. The CDR3 DNA reads as TGTGCCATCAGCAGCACAGGGTTTGGCAATCAGCCCCAGCATTTT. This encodes CAISSTGFGNQPQHF.

The rearrangement uses TRBV30 and TRBJ1-5, with D maybe TRBD1 (5 bases). This CDR3 contains 13 residues. V shed 5 bases and J shed 6 bases, with 14 bases lying between them. CDR1 and CDR2 from the germline V gene are GTSNPN and SVGIG (reference sequence). The CDR3 region is CAWSYTGGQPQHF. CDR3 DNA sequence: TGTGCCTGGTCCTACACCGGGGGTCAGCCCCAGCATTTT.

This clone appeared once. This chain joins TRBV6-6 and TRBJ1-5; 8 bases map to TRBD1. This CDR3 has 14 amino acids. Germline V gene data show CDR1 as MNHNY and CDR2 as SVGAGI (reference sequence). V shed 9 bases and J 3 bases; nucleotides not matched to a gene: 7. CDR3 nucleotide sequence: TGTGCCAGTCAGCCGGGACAGGACAATCAGCCCCAGCATTTT. Its translation is CASQPGQDNQPQHF.

This chain joins TRBV2 and TRBJ2-1; TRBD1 is a possible D gene (5 bases). Deletions cut 5 bases from V and 2 bases from J, with 16 bases between. The CDR3 extends over 16 amino acids. Germline V CDR1 and CDR2: SNHLY, FYNNEI. The CDR3 loop reads CASSYSGPLTYNEQFF. The CDR3 DNA reads TGTGCCAGCAGTTACTCAGGGCCCTTAACCTACAATGAGCAGTTCTTC.

V is TRBV6-6 and J is TRBJ1-4, with no clear D. V shed 0 bases and J shed 7 bases, with 6 bases lying between them. The germline gives CDR1 MNHNY, CDR2 SVGAGI (reference sequence). The CDR3 covers 13 residues. The CDR3 spells CASSYSLGEKLFF. The CDR3 DNA is TGTGCCAGCAGTTACTCATTGGGTGAAAAACTGTTTTTT.

The chain links TRBV10-3 to TRBJ1-2; tentative D call: TRBD1 (6 bases). The CDR3 has 13 residues. V lost 10 bases and J 3 bases, leaving 15 bases between the germline ends. Per germline, CDR1 ENHRY and CDR2 SYGVKD. CDR3 sequence reads: CATSFRGDYGYTF. The CDR3 DNA reads TGTGCCACTTCCTTCAGGGGAGACTATGGCTACACCTTC.

As to this clone: The identical CDR3 is also encoded by other nucleotide sequences in the sample. This chain links TRBV28 with TRBJ1-4; D is undetermined. Trimming shortened V by 8 bases and J by 8 bases, and 18 bases separated the two germline ends. The CDR3 loop spans 14 amino acids. Germline loops: CDR1 MDHEN, CDR2 SYDVKM. The CDR3: CASDSRVGEEKLFF. The CDR3 DNA is TGTGCCAGCGATAGTAGGGTAGGCGAAGAAAAACTGTTTTTT.

V and J are TRBV7-9 and TRBJ1-1, with D maybe TRBD1 (6 bases). CDR1 and CDR2 from the germline V gene are SEHNR and FQNEAQ (reference sequence). The CDR3 extends over 16 amino acids. V was pared by 5 bases and J by 1 base, with 17 bases between. The CDR3 nucleotides read TGTGCCAGCAGCCCATTACAGGGAGCGAGGAACACTGAAGCTTTCTTT. This sequence encodes CASSPLQGARNTEAFF.

The chain has TRBV21-1 and TRBJ2-7; the table's D call, TRBD1, was not checked against the DNA. TRBV21-1 is described as a pseudogene. This CDR3 is built from 16 residues. In DNA form, the CDR3 reads TGTGCCAGCAGCAAAGGTCAGGGAAAAGTGGCCTACGAGCAGTACTTC. Amino acids: CASSKGQGKVAYEQYF.

V is TRBV28 and J is TRBJ2-7, with 9 bases matching TRBD1. The ends lost 8 bases at V and 7 bases at J; junction bases unmatched: 9. The CDR3 is made up of 13 amino acids. Germline V gene data show CDR1 as MDHEN and CDR2 as SYDVKM. CDR3 protein: CASSRDRDREQYF. The CDR3 region has the DNA TGTGCCAGCTCGAGGGACAGGGATAGGGAGCAGTACTTC.